These 2 T cell receptor beta chains came from one sample sequenced in a study of Ad26.COV2.S vaccination and SARS-CoV-2 variants. The treatment was: about 20 received Ad26.COV2.S at low or high dose, single or two shots; 5 received placebo; per-sample allocation not given. Samples were taken on day 63 after the first vaccine or placebo injection. Assay used: immunoSEQ multiplex PCR; TCRdb lists only in-frame clones, some missing. The table records approximately 500,000 clones, roughly nine tenths of them present only once. Sequences were derived from peripheral blood, sampled in a trial of Ad26.COV2.S vaccine versus placebo. The source is a person between 18 and 65 years old who received the Ad26.COV2.S COVID-19 vaccine or a placebo.

The sample holds a few counts of this clone. The chain employs TRBV19 and TRBJ1-1; TRBD1 agrees at 7 bases. The V segment lost 5 bases and the J segment 2 bases; nucleotides outside the gene matches: 5. CDR3 length: 14 amino acids. Germline V gives CDR1 LNHDA, CDR2 SQIVND (reference sequence). CDR3 amino acids: CASSSQGINTEAFF. CDR3 sequence (DNA): TGTGCCAGTAGTTCACAGGGGATTAACACTGAAGCTTTCTTT.

The chain has TRBV5-1 and TRBJ2-1; no clear D. Trimming removed 4 bases from V and 0 bases from J, with 20 bases in between. The V gene's germline CDR1 is SGHRS and CDR2 YFSETQ. The CDR3 is 18 residues long. As DNA, the CDR3 is TGCGCCAGCAGCCTTGGCACATCAGCCCCAAGCTCCTACAATGAGCAGTTCTTC. Its protein product is CASSLGTSAPSSYNEQFF. Full variable domain (missing parts from reference TRBV5-1 and TRBJ2-1): KAGVTQTPRYLIKTRGQQVTLSCSPISGHRSVSWYQQTPGQGLQFLFEYFSETQRNKGNFPGRFSGRQFSNSRSEMNVSTLELGDSALYLCASSLGTSAPSSYNEQFFGPGTRLTVL.